One sample yielded the 14 T cell receptor beta chains listed below, sequenced in a study of T cell repertoires in cytomegalovirus infection. TCRdb re-called the reads through MiXCR, storing one row per CDR3 protein. This sample has 680,000 or so distinct CDR3 sequences, with roughly 35% found just once. The sample comprised PBMCs. The receptors stem from a human donor in good health (CMV status not recorded). Some clones in this sample may be carry-over from other donors' samples.

The chain carries TRBV15 and TRBJ1-4; D remains unclear. Trimming removed 5 bases at V and 1 base at J, with 11 bases between. Per the germline V gene, CDR1 is LNHNV and CDR2 is YYDKDF (reference sequence). The CDR3 spans 15 residues. This CDR3 reads CATSRGRLTNEKLFF. CDR3 coding DNA: TGTGCCACCAGCCGAGGACGGCTAACTAATGAAAAACTGTTTTTT.

The gene calls are TRBV7-6 and TRBJ2-1; a possible D gene is TRBD2 (6 bases). The V gene lost 3 bases and the J gene lost 4 bases, with 19 bases spanning the gap. The CDR3 has 17 residues. CDR1 and CDR2 from the germline V gene are SGHVS and FNYEAQ. The CDR3 region is CASSFSSAGLFYNEQFF. DNA of the CDR3: TGTGCCAGCAGCTTTAGCTCGGCTGGACTATTTTACAATGAGCAGTTCTTC.

The gene calls are TRBV11-2 and TRBJ2-3, with 12 bases identical to TRBD2. After removal of 4 bases from V and 4 bases from J, the junction contained 15 bases not matched to a gene. Per germline, CDR1 SGHAT and CDR2 FQNNGV. This CDR3 is built from 19 residues. CDR3 sequence (DNA): TGTGCCAGCAGCTCTCGACTAGCGGGAGATTTACGGGCGCCAGATACGCAGTATTTT. Its protein is CASSSRLAGDLRAPDTQYF. The variable domain in full, with the rest retrieved from reference TRBV11-2 and TRBJ2-3, is EAGVAQSPRYKIIEKRQSVAFWCNPISGHATLYWYQQILGQGPKLLIQFQNNGVVDDSQLPKDRFSAERLKGVDSTLKIQPAKLEDSAVYLCASSSRLAGDLRAPDTQYFGPGTRLTVL.

Notes on this clonotype: At one end the junction does not follow the germline gene, possibly because of a read error. The gene calls are TRBV27 and TRBJ2-1; tentatively, D is TRBD2 (5 bases). Germline values: CDR1 MNHEY, CDR2 SMNVEV (reference sequence). This CDR3 is built from 14 residues. The CDR3 DNA follows: TGTGCCAGCAGGGCTAGCCGCCCCTACAATGAGCAGTTATTC. The encoded protein is CASRASRPYNEQLF.

This clonotype was picked up many times. The J gene is TRBJ2-1, the V gene TRBV7-2; TRBD1 might be the D (6 bases). Germline V gene sequence: CDR1 SGHTA, CDR2 FQGNSA. The V end was cut by 3 bases, the J end by 4 bases, with 10 bases between. This CDR3 comprises 14 residues. The CDR3, as DNA: TGTGCCAGCAGCTTTCGAACAGGGTACAATGAGCAGTTCTTC. This codes for CASSFRTGYNEQFF.

The table lists this clonotype with a few counts. The CDR3 loop is CASSPRDRDMNTEAFF. CDR3 sequence (DNA): TGTGCCAGCAGCCCCCGGGACAGGGACATGAACACTGAAGCTTTCTTT. The V gene is TRBV7-3, the J gene TRBJ1-1; 9 bases align to TRBD1. There are 16 residues in the CDR3. From germline, CDR1 is SGHTA and CDR2 FQGTGA. J gave up 0 bases and V 5 bases, and 7 bases lay outside the gene matches.

This clonotype came up many times. The J gene is TRBJ2-1, the V gene TRBV28; D might be TRBD1 or TRBD2, each matching 6 bases. The germline V gene has CDR1 MDHEN and CDR2 SYDVKM. Trimming cost V 5 bases and J 7 bases, with 12 bases left between them. The CDR3 length is 13 residues. CDR3 in amino acids: CASSKGGGNEQFF. In nucleotides, the CDR3 is TGTGCCAGCAGTAAAGGAGGGGGTAATGAGCAGTTCTTC.

This clonotype showed up just a few times. The chain joins TRBV6-6 to TRBJ2-7; D gene ambiguous. This CDR3 is built from 16 residues. Germline loops: CDR1 MNHNY, CDR2 SVGAGI (reference sequence). The ends were cut back, 4 bases at V and 2 bases at J, with 18 bases in the middle. Here the CDR3 DNA reads TGTGCCAGCAGTTTTCTGGTAGTAGGCGGAGCCTACGAGCAGTACTTC. This gives the protein CASSFLVVGGAYEQYF.

V is TRBV12-3 or TRBV12-4 and J is TRBJ2-2; possibly TRBD1 for D (6 bases). The V gene lost 4 bases and the J gene lost 7 bases, with 19 bases spanning the gap. CDR3 length: 16 residues. The CDR3 DNA reads TGTGCCAGCAGTTCAAACAGGGCGGTGGGAGACGGGGAGCTGTTTTTT. It is translated as CASSSNRAVGDGELFF.

The chain employs TRBV6-8 and TRBJ2-2; possible D gene TRBD1, 6 bases. The CDR3 is made up of 14 amino acids. Germline V gene data show CDR1 as MNHGY and CDR2 as SAAAGT. V was pared by 5 bases and J by 7 bases, with 14 bases between. DNA for the CDR3: TGTGCCAGCAGTCCCGCACAGGGATTCGGGGAGCTGTTTTTT. It encodes CASSPAQGFGELFF.

The chain recombines TRBV2 with TRBJ2-2; 8 bases agree with TRBD1. The junction had 2 bases not matched to a gene; V was cut back by 8 bases and J by 6 bases. Germline V CDR1 and CDR2: SNHLY, FYNNEI. The CDR3 spans 12 residues. This chain's CDR3 is CASLTGAGELFF. In DNA form, the CDR3 reads TGTGCCAGCTTGACAGGGGCCGGGGAGCTGTTTTTT. The full variable domain, completed using reference TRBV2 and TRBJ2-2, is EPEVTQTPSHQVTQMGQEVILRCVPISNHLYFYWYRQILGQKVEFLVSFYNNEISEKSEIFDDQFSVERPDGSNFTLKIRSTKLEDSAMYFCASLTGAGELFFGEGSRLTVL.

J is TRBJ2-1 and V is TRBV12-3 or TRBV12-4; D is unclear. The V end was cut by 7 bases, the J end by 1 base, with 5 bases between. CDR3 length: 12 amino acids. The CDR3 DNA is TGTGCCAGCACCCGATCCTACAATGAGCAGTTCTTC. Amino acid sequence: CASTRSYNEQFF.

The chain is built from TRBV18 and TRBJ2-7; 9 bases map to TRBD2. J lost 5 bases, V lost 1 base, and 6 bases had no gene match. The germline CDR1 and CDR2 sequences are KGHSH and LQKENI. This CDR3 is built from 15 residues. The CDR3 DNA reads TGTGCCAGCTCACCACGGGCTAGCGGGATTGACGAGCAGTACTTC. Protein product: CASSPRASGIDEQYF.

This clonotype was counted a few times. The CDR3 spells CATSRDRGRGNTIYF. CDR3 nucleotides: TGTGCCACCAGCAGAGATCGGGGGAGAGGAAACACCATATATTTT. The J gene is TRBJ1-3, the V gene TRBV15; TRBD1 is a possible D gene (5 bases). The germline V and J ends were trimmed by 0 bases and 4 bases, with 10 bases remaining between them. The CDR3 consists of 15 residues. Germline V lookup: CDR1 LNHNV, CDR2 YYDKDF (reference sequence).